This T cell receptor (beta chain) was identified in a study of T cell responses to AZD1222 COVID-19 vaccine. The method was immunoSEQ multiplex PCR; TCRdb's version includes in-frame clones alone and lacks a portion of them. The sample has 68,000 or so clones, about 90% seen once. Study-wide results and limits: Targets within unmutated variant regions were reportedly found for nearly half of spike-specific TCRs. There were mostly white British donors and more females than males, and clonal diversity was possibly underestimated. Repertoires in all cases were sampled only once the peak T cell response had passed. CD4 TCRs linked to vaccination spanned spike, dominating at 160-218 and 743-854.

Losses at the gene ends were 5 bases for V and 5 bases for J; bases not matched to a gene: 5. The CDR3 loop spans 13 amino acids. Germline V gene sequence: CDR1 LGHNT, CDR2 FRNRAP. With regard to this clone: Its target is unknown.

This sequence was found in an adult in good health. Source: peripheral blood, taken on day 0 of AZD1222 vaccination. The chain carries TRBV12-5 and TRBJ1-2; 7 nucleotides align to TRBD1. This CDR3 reads CASGTTGRYGYTF. The CDR3 DNA reads as TGTGCTAGTGGTACGACAGGGCGATATGGCTACACCTTC.